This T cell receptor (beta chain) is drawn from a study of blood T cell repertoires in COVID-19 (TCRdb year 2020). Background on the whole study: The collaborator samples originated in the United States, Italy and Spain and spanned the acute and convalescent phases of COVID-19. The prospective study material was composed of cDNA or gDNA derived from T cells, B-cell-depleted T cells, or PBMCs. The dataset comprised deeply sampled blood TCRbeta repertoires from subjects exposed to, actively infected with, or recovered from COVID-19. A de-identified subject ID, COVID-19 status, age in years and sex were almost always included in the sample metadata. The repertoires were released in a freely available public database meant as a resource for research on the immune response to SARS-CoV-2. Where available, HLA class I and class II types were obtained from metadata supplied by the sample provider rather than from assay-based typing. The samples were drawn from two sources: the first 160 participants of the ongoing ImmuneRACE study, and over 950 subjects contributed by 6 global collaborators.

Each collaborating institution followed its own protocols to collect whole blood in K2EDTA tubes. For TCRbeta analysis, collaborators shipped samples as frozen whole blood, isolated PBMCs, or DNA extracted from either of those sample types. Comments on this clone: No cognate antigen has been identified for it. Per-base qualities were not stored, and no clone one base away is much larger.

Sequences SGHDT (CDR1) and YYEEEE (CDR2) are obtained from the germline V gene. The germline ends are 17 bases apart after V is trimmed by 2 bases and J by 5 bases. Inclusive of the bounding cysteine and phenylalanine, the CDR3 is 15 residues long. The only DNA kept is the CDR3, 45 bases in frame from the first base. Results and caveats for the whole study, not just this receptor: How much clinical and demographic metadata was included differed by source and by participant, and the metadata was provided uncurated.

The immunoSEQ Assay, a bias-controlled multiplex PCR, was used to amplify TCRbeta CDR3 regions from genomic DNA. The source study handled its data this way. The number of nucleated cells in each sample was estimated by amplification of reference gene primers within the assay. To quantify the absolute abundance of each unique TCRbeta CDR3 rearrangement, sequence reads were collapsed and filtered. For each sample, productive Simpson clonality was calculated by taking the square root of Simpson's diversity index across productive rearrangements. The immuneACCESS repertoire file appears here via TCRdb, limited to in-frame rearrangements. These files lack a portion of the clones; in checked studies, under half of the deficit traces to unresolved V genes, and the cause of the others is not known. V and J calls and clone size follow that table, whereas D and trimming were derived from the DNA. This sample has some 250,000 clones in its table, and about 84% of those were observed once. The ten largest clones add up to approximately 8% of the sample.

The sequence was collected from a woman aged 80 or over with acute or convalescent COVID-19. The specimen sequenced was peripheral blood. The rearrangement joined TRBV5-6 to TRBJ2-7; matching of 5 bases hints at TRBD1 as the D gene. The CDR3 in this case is CASSFLGPGKDEQYF. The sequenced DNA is TGTGCCAGCAGCTTTTTGGGCCCAGGGAAAGACGAGCAGTACTTC.